This TCR beta chain came from a study of blood T cell repertoires in COVID-19. At the level of the study: PBMCs, B-cell-depleted T cells, or T cells provided the cDNA or gDNA that made up the material.

Method: immunoSEQ multiplex PCR; TCRdb's copy keeps in-frame clones and lacks some. The sample carries around 230,000 clones, approximately 83% recorded once. The CDR3 extends over 13 amino acids. V lost 2 bases, J lost 8 bases, and 10 bases lay in between. Germline V lookup: CDR1 MGHRA, CDR2 YSYEKL. The chain combines TRBV4-1 with TRBJ2-1, with D unresolved. The origin of this receptor is a man aged 35 to 55 with acute or convalescent COVID-19. Sequences were obtained from peripheral blood. This CDR3 is CASSQFAGYEQFF. Here the CDR3 DNA reads TGCGCCAGCAGCCAATTTGCAGGCTATGAGCAGTTCTTC.